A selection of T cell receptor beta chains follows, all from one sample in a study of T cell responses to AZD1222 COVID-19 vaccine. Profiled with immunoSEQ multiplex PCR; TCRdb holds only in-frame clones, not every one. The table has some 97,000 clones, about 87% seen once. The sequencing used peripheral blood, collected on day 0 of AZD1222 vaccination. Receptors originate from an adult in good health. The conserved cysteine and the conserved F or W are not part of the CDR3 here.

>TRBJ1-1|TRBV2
ASSERGAGNTEAF
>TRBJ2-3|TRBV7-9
ASSLQGRTDTQY
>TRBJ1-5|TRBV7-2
ASSAGQGAWQPQH
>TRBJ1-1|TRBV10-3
AISDGQMNTEAF
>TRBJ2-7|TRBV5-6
ASSVSTSGSPYEQY
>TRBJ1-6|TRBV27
ASSFRTSNSPLH
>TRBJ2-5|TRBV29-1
SVEERVGETQY
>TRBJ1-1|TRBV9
ASSVGHRIGRNTEAF
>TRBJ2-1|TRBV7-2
ANPLWKSGLCRNEQF
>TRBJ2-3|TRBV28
ASSLRTDTQY
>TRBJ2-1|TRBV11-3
ASSVAFGNEQF
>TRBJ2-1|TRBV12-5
ASRGLSSYNEQF
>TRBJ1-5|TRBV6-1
ASSEAGAAWGNQPQH
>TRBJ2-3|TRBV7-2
ASSPRGTLSFADTQY
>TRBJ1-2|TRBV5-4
ASSLGSGYGYT
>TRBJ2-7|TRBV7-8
ASSLGAGSYEQY
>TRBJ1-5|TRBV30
AWSVRGDQPQH
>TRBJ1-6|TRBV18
ASSPLRQANNSPLH
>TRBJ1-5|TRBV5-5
ASSLAAISQPQH
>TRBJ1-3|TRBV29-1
SVSETFGNTIY
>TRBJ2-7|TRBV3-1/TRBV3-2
ASSRGASGREQY
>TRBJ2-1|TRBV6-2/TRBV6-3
ASSYPENLSNEQF
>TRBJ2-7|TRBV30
AWSIGGRVTYEQY
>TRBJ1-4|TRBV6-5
ASSYDRLHNEKLF
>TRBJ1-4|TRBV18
ASSPPAAADEKLF
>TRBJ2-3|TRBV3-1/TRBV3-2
ASSPRGVSTDTQY
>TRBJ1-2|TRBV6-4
ASSEFEDNYGYT
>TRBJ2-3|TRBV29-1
SVNRDRGTDTQY
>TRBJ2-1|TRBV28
ASSWVGTSDEQF
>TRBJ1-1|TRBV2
ASMKPFLRDSGGTEAF
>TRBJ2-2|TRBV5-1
ASSSRSGGPGELF
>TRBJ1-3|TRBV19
ASSQEPHSTGNTIY
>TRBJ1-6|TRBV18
ASSLQGINNSPLH
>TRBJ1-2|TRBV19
ASSRPRGQAANYGYT
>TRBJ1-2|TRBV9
ASSVSGTEYGYT
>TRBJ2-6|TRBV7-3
ASSFSRVPGANVLT
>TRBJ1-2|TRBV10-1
ASSSQRNYGYT
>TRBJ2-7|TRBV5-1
ASSLAFAGGYEQY
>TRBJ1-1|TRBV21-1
ASSKILPGGTEAF
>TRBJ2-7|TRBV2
ASREGLSYEQY
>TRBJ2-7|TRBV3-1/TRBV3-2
ASSRGTGTYEQY
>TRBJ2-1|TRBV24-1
ATRRSGGGDHNEQF
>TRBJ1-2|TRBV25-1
ASTQTRTGPMTYGYT
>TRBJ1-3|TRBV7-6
ASSSLDKAAGNTIY
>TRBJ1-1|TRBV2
ASTYTGGNTEAF
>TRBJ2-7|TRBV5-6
ASSDSYSYEQY
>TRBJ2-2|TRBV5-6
ASSPVVAPGELF